Below are 27 T cell receptor beta chains sequenced from a single sample in a study of control samples from healthy donors and cancer patients. The assay was immunoSEQ multiplex PCR, and TCRdb's table has in-frame clones only and misses some. The table shows roughly 190,000 clones, with around 91% occurring only once. The specimen was blood. The source is a woman aged 30 to 39 in good health.

The gene calls are TRBV19 and TRBJ1-2; D perhaps matches TRBD1 (6 bases). The CDR3 has 14 amino acids. V was cut by 4 bases and J by 3 bases, with 12 bases left in between. In germline, CDR1 is LNHDA, CDR2 SQIVND (reference sequence). CDR3 in amino acids: CASSTRGGDYGYTF. The DNA for the CDR3 is TGTGCCAGTAGTACCCGAGGGGGGGACTATGGCTACACCTTC.

The V gene is TRBV19, the J gene TRBJ2-1, with 12 bases fitting TRBD2. The trim removed 0 bases at V and 6 bases at J, leaving 6 bases unmatched. CDR1 LNHDA and CDR2 SQIVND come from the germline V gene (reference sequence). This CDR3 region has 17 residues. The chain's CDR3 is CASSIDLASGGVNEQFF. CDR3 sequence (DNA): TGTGCCAGTAGTATAGATCTGGCTAGCGGGGGGGTCAATGAGCAGTTCTTC. The variable domain in full, with the rest retrieved from reference TRBV19 and TRBJ2-1, is DGGITQSPKYLFRKEGQNVTLSCEQNLNHDAMYWYRQDPGQGLRLIYYSQIVNDFQKGDIAEGYSVSREKKESFPLTVTSAQKNPTAFYLCASSIDLASGGVNEQFFGPGTRLTVL.

J is TRBJ1-1 and V is TRBV20-1; 7 nucleotides align to TRBD1. The germline V gene encodes CDR1 DFQATT and CDR2 SNEGSKA (reference sequence). After removal of 3 bases from V and 4 bases from J, the junction contained 11 bases not matched to a gene. The CDR3 extends over 15 amino acids. Here the CDR3 reads CSASSPTGKGTEAFF. The CDR3 DNA follows: TGCAGTGCTAGTTCGCCGACAGGGAAGGGCACTGAAGCTTTCTTT.

This clone was seen just once. The chain combines TRBV6-5 with TRBJ1-4, with D perhaps matching TRBD1 (6 bases). V was shortened by 3 bases and J by 3 bases, with 8 bases between the two germline ends. This CDR3 comprises 14 residues. Germline CDR1 MNHEY, CDR2 SVGAGI. The CDR3 nucleotides are TGTGCCAGCAGTTATGGGACACCTAATGAAAAACTGTTTTTT. Its translation is CASSYGTPNEKLFF.

This clone was seen a single time. The chain is built from TRBV28 and TRBJ1-2; TRBD1 matches at 7 bases. With V trimmed by 3 bases and J by 4 bases, 8 bases remained unmatched. The CDR3 covers 15 residues. CDR1 and CDR2 (germline): MDHEN, SYDVKM. The CDR3 nucleotides read TGTGCCAGCAGTTTGCAAGTCAGGGGGGGCTATGGCTACACCTTC. Protein: CASSLQVRGGYGYTF.

The chain uses TRBV3-1 (or the pseudogene TRBV3-2) and TRBJ1-2, with 9 bases aligning to TRBD1. V gave up 3 bases and J gave up 2 bases; unmatched junction bases: 4. Germline CDR1 is LGHDT and CDR2 is YNNKEL (reference sequence). The CDR3 length is 15 residues. The CDR3 region has the DNA TGTGCCAGCAGCCACGCCGACAGGGGGAACTATGGCTACACCTTC. Translating gives CASSHADRGNYGYTF.

This clone was counted a single time. This chain joins TRBV19 and TRBJ2-3, with a weak D call TRBD1 (5 bases). V shed 1 base and J shed 0 bases, with 8 bases lying between them. Germline assignment: CDR1 LNHDA and CDR2 SQIVND (reference sequence). CDR3 length: 15 residues. The CDR3 nucleotides are TGTGCCAGTAGTATAGGGACATCTAGCACAGATACGCAGTATTTT. Translation: CASSIGTSSTDTQYF.

The genes are TRBV19 and TRBJ2-7; 9 nucleotides agree with TRBD2. Germline V gene lookup returns CDR1 LNHDA and CDR2 SQIVND (reference sequence). This CDR3 spans 13 amino acids. After removal of 5 bases from V and 6 bases from J, the junction contained 5 bases not matched to a gene. The DNA of the CDR3 is TGTGCCAGTAGTTGGGCGGGAGGGCCCGAGCAGTACTTC. Protein: CASSWAGGPEQYF.

This sequence joins TRBV25-1 and TRBJ2-3, with 10 positions matching TRBD1. Germline V lookup: CDR1 MGHDK, CDR2 SYGVNS. J gave up 6 bases and V 6 bases, and 0 bases lay outside the gene matches. CDR3 length: 12 amino acids. The chain's CDR3 is CASRDRGDTQYF. In DNA, the CDR3 is TGTGCCAGCAGGGACAGGGGGGATACGCAGTATTTT. Together with reference TRBV25-1 and TRBJ2-3, the CDR3 gives the full variable domain: EADIYQTPRYLVIGTGKKITLECSQTMGHDKMYWYQQDPGMELHLIHYSYGVNSTEKGDLSSESTVSRIRTEHFPLTLESARPSHTSQYLCASRDRGDTQYFGPGTRLTVL.

The CDR3 here is CASSTPGTGGYEQYF. DNA for the CDR3: TGTGCCAGCAGTACACCCGGGACAGGGGGTTACGAGCAGTACTTC. J is TRBJ2-7 and V is TRBV28; the match to TRBD1 covers 11 bases. The CDR3 is 15 amino acids. The germline V gene encodes CDR1 MDHEN and CDR2 SYDVKM. V was clipped by 5 bases and J by 4 bases; unmatched bases: 7.

This clone was detected a few times. The chain carries TRBV5-1 and TRBJ1-5; D might be TRBD1 (5 bases). The germline gives CDR1 SGHRS, CDR2 YFSETQ. Between the trimmed V and J ends, which lost 4 bases and 5 bases, there was a span of 10 bases. The CDR3 covers 13 residues. The CDR3 is CASSPTTDQPQHF. The CDR3 DNA reads as TGCGCCAGCAGCCCGACGACAGATCAGCCCCAGCATTTT.

This chain joins TRBV18 and TRBJ1-6; TRBD1 agrees at 7 bases. CDR3 length equals 14 residues. Germline V lookup: CDR1 KGHSH, CDR2 LQKENI. Losses at the gene ends were 2 bases for V and 10 bases for J; bases not matched to a gene: 5. CDR3 sequence reads: CASSPTGERSPLHF. The CDR3, as DNA: TGTGCCAGCTCACCAACAGGGGAAAGATCACCCCTCCACTTT.

V and J are TRBV5-1 and TRBJ2-1; 7 nucleotides line up with TRBD1. The CDR3 has 13 residues. J was trimmed by 4 bases and V by 3 bases; bases with no gene match: 1. CDR1 SGHRS and CDR2 YFSETQ come from the germline V gene. The CDR3: CASSSGQYNEQFF. DNA of the CDR3: TGCGCCAGCAGCTCGGGACAGTACAATGAGCAGTTCTTC.

The chain employs TRBV6-2 or TRBV6-3 and TRBJ2-2, with 10 bases lining up with TRBD2. This CDR3 is built from 15 residues. The germline gives CDR1 MNHEY, CDR2 SVGEGT. Losses at the gene ends were 2 bases for V and 7 bases for J; bases not matched to a gene: 4. The CDR3 nucleotides are TGTGCCAGCAGTTACGAAGCGGGAGGGGTCGGGGAGCTGTTTTTT. It encodes CASSYEAGGVGELFF.

The rearrangement joins TRBV2 to TRBJ2-7; TRBD1 aligns across 10 bases. V trimming: 4 bases; J trimming: 5 bases; junction bases outside the gene matches: 2. The CDR3 consists of 13 residues. In germline, CDR1 is SNHLY, CDR2 FYNNEI. CDR3 DNA sequence: TGTGCCAGCAGTGGGGACAGGGGCCACGAGCAGTACTTC. Translated: CASSGDRGHEQYF.

Regarding this clone: Other DNA sequences in this specimen translate into the identical CDR3. The V call is TRBV2, the J call TRBJ2-2, with 10 bases that match TRBD2. The V gene's germline CDR1 is SNHLY and CDR2 FYNNEI. This CDR3 is built from 15 residues. After removal of 3 bases from V and 5 bases from J, the junction contained 3 bases not matched to a gene. CDR3 region: CASSEELAGTGELFF. Written as DNA, the CDR3 is TGTGCCAGCAGTGAGGAACTAGCGGGGACCGGGGAGCTGTTTTTT.

The sample holds a few counts of this clone. The chain combines TRBV5-1 with TRBJ2-7; 10 bases are a match to TRBD1. Per the germline V gene, CDR1 is SGHRS and CDR2 is YFSETQ. J gave up 0 bases and V 4 bases, and 7 bases lay outside the gene matches. The CDR3 has 16 amino acids. CDR3: CASSPRDRGPSYEQYF. The CDR3 DNA reads as TGCGCCAGCAGCCCCCGGGACAGGGGTCCCTCCTACGAGCAGTACTTC.

This chain links TRBV5-4 with TRBJ2-5; 8 positions match TRBD2. The length of the CDR3 is 16 residues. J lost 5 bases, V lost 4 bases, and 13 bases had no gene match. Germline V gene sequence: CDR1 SGHNT, CDR2 YYREEE (reference sequence). For the CDR3, the DNA is TGTGCCAGCAGCAAATCCGGGACTAGGGGTGGGGAGACCCAGTACTTC. Translated, it gives CASSKSGTRGGETQYF.

The chain couples TRBV3-1 (or the pseudogene TRBV3-2) to TRBJ2-7; 7 nucleotides match TRBD2. The CDR3 covers 15 residues. V gave up 1 base and J gave up 0 bases; unmatched junction bases: 3. Germline loops: CDR1 LGHDT, CDR2 YNNKEL (reference sequence). DNA for the CDR3: TGTGCCAGCAGCCAAGGTGGGGGGGGCTCCTACGAGCAGTACTTC. This encodes CASSQGGGGSYEQYF.

The genes are TRBV28 and TRBJ2-7; D call uncertain. Trimming took 6 bases from V and 2 from J, leaving 5 bases between them. Germline V gives CDR1 MDHEN, CDR2 SYDVKM. The CDR3 has 11 amino acids. This CDR3 reads CASSRPYEQYF. The CDR3 DNA is TGTGCCAGCAGCAGGCCCTACGAGCAGTACTTC.

In its sample, this clone was seen once. The DNA for the CDR3 is TGTGCCAGCAGCCCCGGGACTAGCGGGAGTCAGGGTGAGCAGTTCTTC. It translates to CASSPGTSGSQGEQFF. The chain has TRBV7-3 and TRBJ2-1, with 14 positions matching TRBD2. The V segment lost 5 bases and the J segment 9 bases; nucleotides outside the gene matches: 9. CDR3 length: 16 residues. Germline V gene sequence: CDR1 SGHTA, CDR2 FQGTGA.

The rearrangement uses TRBV9 and TRBJ2-5, with TRBD2 matching over 13 bases. The CDR3 loop spans 15 amino acids. V lost 4 bases and J lost 5; bases outside the gene matches: 5. CDR1 and CDR2 (germline): SGDLS, YYNGEE. The DNA of the CDR3 is TGTGCCAGCAGCCGGACTAGCGGGAGTGGGGAGACCCAGTACTTC. Translating gives CASSRTSGSGETQYF.

V gene TRBV30 combines with J gene TRBJ1-1; D gene ambiguous. Germline CDR1 and CDR2: GTSNPN and SVGIG (reference sequence). The V end was cut by 4 bases, the J end by 0 bases, with 12 bases between. The CDR3 loop spans 14 amino acids. CDR3 region: CAWTPDLMNTEAFF. The CDR3 DNA follows: TGTGCCTGGACCCCAGATCTCATGAACACTGAAGCTTTCTTT.

The chain recombines TRBV29-1 with TRBJ2-1; D is perhaps TRBD2 (5 bases). The V gene's germline CDR1 is SQVTM and CDR2 ANQGSEA. Trimming stripped 2 bases from V and 0 bases from J, with 11 bases between. This CDR3 is 15 amino acids long. The CDR3 sequence is CSVEPRRSSYNEQFF. The CDR3 DNA sequence: TGCAGCGTTGAACCCCGGAGGAGCTCCTACAATGAGCAGTTCTTC.

The chain links TRBV5-1 to TRBJ1-3, with 12 bases fitting TRBD1. The CDR3 has 16 residues. After removal of 3 bases from V and 3 bases from J, the junction contained 4 bases not matched to a gene. Per germline, CDR1 SGHRS and CDR2 YFSETQ. This chain's CDR3 is CASSWGTGGFGNTIYF. The CDR3 nucleotides are TGCGCCAGCAGCTGGGGGACAGGGGGCTTTGGAAACACCATATATTTT.

The V call is TRBV14, the J call TRBJ2-1, with D possibly matching TRBD1 (7 bases). The CDR3 is made up of 19 amino acids. Per germline, CDR1 SGHDN and CDR2 FVKESK. V dropped 2 bases and J dropped 5 bases, with 25 bases sitting between them. CDR3 loop: CASSQKDYRGAGSDNEQFF. Written as DNA, the CDR3 is TGTGCCAGCAGCCAAAAAGACTACAGGGGCGCGGGGTCCGACAATGAGCAGTTCTTC.

CDR3 residues: CASSLWGTGIIGELFF. The CDR3 bases are TGTGCCAGCAGTTTATGGGGGACAGGGATAATCGGGGAGCTGTTTTTT. The chain employs TRBV28 and TRBJ2-2; TRBD1 matches at 9 bases. The CDR3 is made up of 16 amino acids. The V gene end was trimmed by 0 bases and the J gene end by 7 bases; junction bases not matched to a gene: 6. Per germline, CDR1 MDHEN and CDR2 SYDVKM.